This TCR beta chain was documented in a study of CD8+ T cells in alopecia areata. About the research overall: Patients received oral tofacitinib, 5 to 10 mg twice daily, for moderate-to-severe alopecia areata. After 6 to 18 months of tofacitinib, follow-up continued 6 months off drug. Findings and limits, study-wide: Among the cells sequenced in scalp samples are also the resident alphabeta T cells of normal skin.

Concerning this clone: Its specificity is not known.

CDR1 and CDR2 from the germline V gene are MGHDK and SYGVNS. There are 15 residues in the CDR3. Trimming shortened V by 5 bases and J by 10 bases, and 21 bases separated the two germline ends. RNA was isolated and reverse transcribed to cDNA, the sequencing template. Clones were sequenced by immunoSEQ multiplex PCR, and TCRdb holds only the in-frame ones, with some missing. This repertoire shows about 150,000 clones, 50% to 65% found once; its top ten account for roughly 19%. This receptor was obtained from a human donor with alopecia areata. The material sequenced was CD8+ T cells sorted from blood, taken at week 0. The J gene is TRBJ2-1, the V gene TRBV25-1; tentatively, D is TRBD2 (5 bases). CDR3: CASSWPPQLRGEQFF. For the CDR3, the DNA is TGTGCCAGCAGTTGGCCACCACAGTTGCGAGGGGAGCAGTTCTTC.